What follows describes a single TCR beta chain. Its antigen is still unknown. Per-base qualities were not stored, and no clone one base away is much larger. CDR1 is given as SGHRS and CDR2 as YFSETQ, both from the germline V gene. V is shortened by 3 bases, J by 5 bases, and the region joining them spans 14 bases. The CDR3 runs 14 amino acids, cysteine and phenylalanine included. Only CDR3 DNA is held: 42 bases, read in frame from base 1. This specimen belongs to a study of identical twins (dated by TCRdb to the mid-2010s). About the study as a whole: The study deep-sequenced TCR alpha and beta repertoires from monozygotic twins, unrelated adults of various ages and cord blood to test whether fetal clonotypes persist. To rule out contamination, replicate twin experiments were performed at different times with different library preparation protocols.

General findings and caveats noted by the study authors: Abundant cord blood beta clonotypes had fewer insertions, young adult naive repertoires showed a similar but weaker trend, and memory repertoires showed no such trend. Invariant T cells such as MAIT and iNKT could partly confound zero-insertion analyses, although diverse VJ usage argued against such confounding for most clonotypes. Recombination models systematically underestimated out-of-frame TCR alpha sharing in monozygotic twins but agreed with sharing between unrelated individuals. Because the same donors could not be followed over many years, the conclusions depended on cross-sectional statistical analysis. Out-of-frame TCR alpha sequences shared between twins showed an excess of low generation-probability sequences compared with coincidental sharing between unrelated individuals. A weaker excess of twin sharing was found in beta out-of-frame sequences because the signal-to-noise ratio was lowered by fewer shared sequences.

Only healthy Caucasian donors were included. The twin cohort comprised three pairs of female monozygotic twins, all aged about 18 to 30 years. Miltenyi CD45RO+ enrichment and human naive T-cell isolation kits were used to isolate memory (CD45RO+) and naive T cells from PBMC. Library generation was performed with 5' RACE. The listed sequencing device is Illumina HiSeq 2000. A universal primer binding site was added through template switching, and the final cDNA carried a unique molecular identifier so that TCR cDNA molecules could be counted accurately. First-strand cDNA for TCR alpha and beta chains was synthesized from specific primers in the conserved constant-segment region. To control for contamination, each cDNA library was double barcoded with a SMART-Mk sample barcode plus Illumina barcodes. TruSeq adapter sequences, together with Illumina sample barcodes, were added in two successive PCR steps. The TCR alpha and beta cDNA libraries were sequenced on the Illumina HiSeq platform using custom primers. Per the authors' processing: MiGEC was used to process raw reads and extract unique molecular identifiers, and MiXCR was used to find CDR3 positions. For each individual, recombination models were inferred using an EM algorithm with the repgenHMM and IGoR tools. Shared clonotype analysis was performed with the tcR package in R, normalizing sharing by the product of cloneset sizes. To study raw recombination free of thymic and clonal selection effects, out-of-frame nonproductive sequences were analyzed. TCRdb cleaned the public reads at Q25 with fastp, built clones with MiXCR and kept in-frame beta chains. Each entry is one CDR3 protein sequence, shown with its most common DNA and genes. The V and J calls were not made by the authors but by TCRdb's processing. The sample data list 250,000 to 350,000 distinct CDR3 sequences, and 6.5% to 9.5% of these were observed just once. The ten biggest clones cover 2% to 2.5% of the sample.

This same sample was also taken into another study, of yellow fever vaccine responses in identical twins. That second report states: According to the authors, in identical twins the way T cells responded to vaccination appeared partly convergent and partly personalized. The study precisely tracked vaccine-responding T cell clones in identical twins.

Sequenced sample: memory (CD45RO+) T cells sorted from blood. The intended sense of this specimen's cell subset or site label: CD45RO+ enriched T cells. The rearrangement combines TRBV5-1 with TRBJ2-5, and possibly TRBD1, on 5 matching bases. This receptor was taken from a woman under 30 in good health. CDR3 sequence: CASSSPGRAETQYF. Here is the DNA: TGCGCCAGCAGCTCTCCAGGGCGAGCGGAGACCCAGTACTTC. The full variable domain, with segments outside the CDR3 supplied by the reference TRBV5-1 and TRBJ2-5 proteins, appears as KAGVTQTPRYLIKTRGQQVTLSCSPISGHRSVSWYQQTPGQGLQFLFEYFSETQRNKGNFPGRFSGRQFSNSRSEMNVSTLELGDSALYLCASSSPGRAETQYFGPGTRLLVL.